The 32 T cell receptor beta chains below come from one sample, sequenced in a study of blood T cell repertoires in COVID-19. TCRdb's table, derived via immunoSEQ multiplex PCR, lists solely in-frame clones and lacks some. The sample contains 50,000 to 65,000 clones, 88% of which appear only once. The specimen sequenced was peripheral blood. Receptors were obtained from a man aged 45-65 years with active COVID-19.

The chain uses TRBV7-2 and TRBJ1-2, with a tentative D call TRBD1 (6 bases). This CDR3 spans 14 amino acids. The germline CDR1 and CDR2 sequences are SGHTA and FQGNSA. The V and J ends lost 6 bases and 3 bases respectively, with 14 bases between them. DNA for the CDR3: TGTGCCAGCAGAGGACAGTCTCAGTACTATGGCTACACCTTC. Amino acid sequence: CASRGQSQYYGYTF.

This rearrangement joins TRBV11-3 to TRBJ2-1; a weak D match, TRBD1 (6 bases). This CDR3 has 15 amino acids. Germline V gene sequence: CDR1 SGHNT, CDR2 YENEEA. The V gene lost 5 bases and the J gene lost 4 bases, with 15 bases spanning the gap. The CDR3 region is CASSLQGIGYNEQFF. Here the CDR3 DNA reads TGTGCCAGCAGCCTCCAGGGGATCGGTTACAATGAGCAGTTCTTC.

J is TRBJ2-1 and V is TRBV4-3; 8 nucleotides line up with TRBD2. CDR3 size: 15 residues. The germline gives CDR1 LGHNA, CDR2 YSLEER. V lost 4 bases and J lost 9; bases outside the gene matches: 11. CDR3 protein: CASSPSTGLEGEQFF. The CDR3 nucleotides are TGCGCCAGCAGCCCCTCCACGGGACTAGAGGGTGAGCAGTTCTTC.

The V call is TRBV10-3, the J call TRBJ2-1; 8 nucleotides line up with TRBD1. This CDR3 is built from 15 residues. V trimming: 7 bases; J trimming: 8 bases; junction bases outside the gene matches: 13. Germline V gene sequence: CDR1 ENHRY, CDR2 SYGVKD. The CDR3, as DNA: TGTGCCATCAATCCAGGCACAGGGGGACGAGATGAGCAGTTCTTC. This encodes CAINPGTGGRDEQFF.

The rearrangement uses TRBV5-6 and TRBJ1-2; 8 bases match TRBD1. V was clipped by 6 bases and J by 8 bases; unmatched bases: 12. The CDR3 has 14 amino acids. Germline assignment: CDR1 SGHDT and CDR2 YYEEEE. The CDR3 nucleotides read TGTGCCAGCACCAGGAGGCAGGGGGCTCAGGGCTACACCTTC. Protein product: CASTRRQGAQGYTF.

This clone has just one count. This sequence joins TRBV15 and TRBJ2-2; 8 bases align to TRBD2. J lost 1 base, V lost 2 bases, and 3 bases had no gene match. Germline V lookup: CDR1 LNHNV, CDR2 YYDKDF (reference sequence). The CDR3 is 16 residues long. The CDR3 DNA reads TGTGCCACCAGCAGAAACCTAGCGGGGAACACCGGGGAGCTGTTTTTT. Its protein is CATSRNLAGNTGELFF. The full variable domain, its missing parts supplied by reference TRBV15 and TRBJ2-2, is DAMVIQNPRYQVTQFGKPVTLSCSQTLNHNVMYWYQQKSSQAPKLLFHYYDKDFNNEADTPDNFQSRRPNTSFCFLDIRSPGLGDTAMYLCATSRNLAGNTGELFFGEGSRLTVL.

V gene TRBV5-1 combines with J gene TRBJ2-2, with 8 nucleotides matching TRBD1. Germline V gene data show CDR1 as SGHRS and CDR2 as YFSETQ. The CDR3 length is 16 residues. Trimming took 1 base from V and 4 from J; bases not matched to a gene: 6. The chain's CDR3 is CASSLRDRLGTGELFF. CDR3 bases: TGCGCCAGCAGCTTGAGGGACAGGTTGGGCACCGGGGAGCTGTTTTTT.

This chain links TRBV3-1 (or the pseudogene TRBV3-2) with TRBJ2-4; perhaps TRBD1 as D (5 bases). CDR3 length: 14 residues. Germline values: CDR1 LGHDT, CDR2 YNNKEL (reference sequence). The V and J ends lost 0 bases and 8 bases respectively, with 11 bases between them. CDR3 bases: TGTGCCAGCAGCCAAGAGGCAGGGATAGACATTCAGTACTTC. Translated, it gives CASSQEAGIDIQYF.

This clone showed up just once. The chain is built from TRBV25-1 and TRBJ1-5; D remains unclear. Between the trimmed V and J ends, which lost 2 bases and 0 bases, there was a span of 8 bases. CDR1 and CDR2 (germline): MGHDK, SYGVNS. The CDR3 sequence is 15 residues long. DNA of the CDR3: TGTGCCAGCAGTGAAACCGGGTATAGCAATCAGCCCCAGCATTTT. Its translation is CASSETGYSNQPQHF. Together with reference TRBV25-1 and TRBJ1-5, the CDR3 gives the full variable domain: EADIYQTPRYLVIGTGKKITLECSQTMGHDKMYWYQQDPGMELHLIHYSYGVNSTEKGDLSSESTVSRIRTEHFPLTLESARPSHTSQYLCASSETGYSNQPQHFGDGTRLSIL.

This chain uses TRBV6-5 with TRBJ2-7, with D maybe TRBD1 (5 bases). Looked up from germline, CDR1 is MNHEY and CDR2 is SVGAGI. This CDR3 has 11 amino acids. The ends were cut back, 7 bases at V and 4 bases at J, with 8 bases in the middle. CDR3 in DNA: TGTGCCAGCACCAGGGCGTACGAGCAGTACTTC. Its protein is CASTRAYEQYF.

This clone was seen a handful of times. The chain links TRBV5-1 to TRBJ1-1; D is uncertain. CDR1 is SGHRS and CDR2 is YFSETQ in the germline V gene. The germline V and J ends were trimmed by 4 bases and 4 bases, with 14 bases remaining between them. This CDR3 is built from 14 residues. CDR3 region: CASSASTVTTEAFF. The CDR3 DNA reads TGCGCCAGCAGCGCGTCAACAGTTACCACTGAAGCTTTCTTT.

The chain links TRBV27 to TRBJ2-5; 11 bases match TRBD2. The V gene end was trimmed by 7 bases and the J gene end by 5 bases; junction bases not matched to a gene: 15. Looked up from germline, CDR1 is MNHEY and CDR2 is SMNVEV (reference sequence). The CDR3 spans 17 residues. CDR3 nucleotides: TGTGCCAGCACATCTTTGATTAGCGGGGGGGCCTCGGAGACCCAGTACTTC. Its translation: CASTSLISGGASETQYF.

The CDR3 nucleotides are TGCGCCAGCAGCGCGGGAAGGAAAGACCCCTACGAGCAGTACTTC. Protein: CASSAGRKDPYEQYF. The V gene is TRBV4-1, the J gene TRBJ2-7, with D maybe TRBD2 (6 bases). The germline V and J ends were trimmed by 5 bases and 2 bases, with 16 bases remaining between them. Per germline, CDR1 MGHRA and CDR2 YSYEKL. There are 15 residues in the CDR3.

This chain links TRBV7-2 with TRBJ2-2, with D hard to call. The CDR3 is 12 amino acids. The V gene's germline CDR1 is SGHTA and CDR2 FQGNSA. The V and J ends lost 4 bases and 6 bases respectively, with 6 bases between them. The CDR3 DNA sequence: TGTGCCAGCAGCTCTAGACCCGGGGAGCTGTTTTTT. Translating it yields CASSSRPGELFF.

The chain carries TRBV6-5 and TRBJ2-5; D not certain. This CDR3 region has 15 residues. The V and J ends lost 7 bases and 5 bases respectively, with 20 bases between them. Germline CDR1 and CDR2: MNHEY and SVGAGI. In DNA, the CDR3 is TGTGCCAGCACTTTGGCACCAGGTAGTGGGGAGACCCAGTACTTC. Its translation: CASTLAPGSGETQYF.

V is TRBV2 and J is TRBJ2-2, with 15 positions matching TRBD2. Germline V gene lookup returns CDR1 SNHLY and CDR2 FYNNEI. This CDR3 comprises 17 residues. Trimming removed 7 bases from V and 1 base from J; junction bases left unmatched: 4. In DNA, the CDR3 is TGTGCCAGCAAAGGGACTAGCGGGGGGAAGAACACCGGGGAGCTGTTTTTT. This encodes CASKGTSGGKNTGELFF. The variable domain in full, with the rest retrieved from reference TRBV2 and TRBJ2-2, is EPEVTQTPSHQVTQMGQEVILRCVPISNHLYFYWYRQILGQKVEFLVSFYNNEISEKSEIFDDQFSVERPDGSNFTLKIRSTKLEDSAMYFCASKGTSGGKNTGELFFGEGSRLTVL.

V gene TRBV5-6 combines with J gene TRBJ2-7, with TRBD2 identical over 8 bases. J gave up 1 base and V 0 bases, and 6 bases lay outside the gene matches. Per germline, CDR1 SGHDT and CDR2 YYEEEE. The CDR3 extends over 16 amino acids. DNA for the CDR3: TGTGCCAGCAGCTTGGAGCGACTAGCGCTTTCCTACGAGCAGTACTTC. Translating it yields CASSLERLALSYEQYF. The full variable domain, completed using reference TRBV5-6 and TRBJ2-7, is DAGVTQSPTHLIKTRGQQVTLRCSPKSGHDTVSWYQQALGQGPQFIFQYYEEEERQRGNFPDRFSGHQFPNYSSELNVNALLLGDSALYLCASSLERLALSYEQYFGPGTRLTVT.

CDR3 protein: CASSLNWGGYEQYF. DNA of the CDR3: TGTGCCAGCAGCTTGAATTGGGGGGGTTACGAGCAGTACTTC. The rearrangement uses TRBV5-6 and TRBJ2-7, with 7 bases fitting TRBD2. The V segment lost 1 base and the J segment 4 bases; nucleotides outside the gene matches: 5. Per germline, CDR1 SGHDT and CDR2 YYEEEE. The CDR3 extends over 14 amino acids.

The chain carries TRBV21-1 and TRBJ1-5; the D call of TRBD1 is as the table states it, not checked on the DNA. TRBV21-1 is classified as a pseudogene. The CDR3 extends over 18 amino acids. The CDR3 reads CASSKLRGWGYSNQPQHF. The CDR3 DNA sequence: TGTGCCAGCAGCAAATTAAGGGGTTGGGGATATAGCAATCAGCCCCAGCATTTT.

This chain connects TRBV18 to TRBJ1-2, with TRBD1 matching over 7 bases. CDR1 is KGHSH, CDR2 LQKENI, per germline. V dropped 3 bases and J dropped 4; count of bases not matched to a gene: 17. This CDR3 is built from 18 residues. Here the CDR3 DNA reads TGTGCCAGCTCACCGTCGCTAACGTCGGACAGGATCCCCTATGGCTACACCTTC. Its translation: CASSPSLTSDRIPYGYTF.

This chain uses TRBV2 with TRBJ2-3, with TRBD1 matching over 10 bases. Losses at the gene ends were 4 bases for V and 5 bases for J; bases not matched to a gene: 6. Germline V CDR1 and CDR2: SNHLY, FYNNEI. The CDR3 runs to 15 residues. DNA for the CDR3: TGTGCCAGCAGTGGACAGGGGGCTGTCTTAGATACGCAGTATTTT. Its translation: CASSGQGAVLDTQYF.

The V gene is TRBV28, the J gene TRBJ1-6; D may be TRBD1 (5 bases). V dropped 6 bases and J dropped 7 bases, with 13 bases sitting between them. The germline V gene has CDR1 MDHEN and CDR2 SYDVKM. The CDR3 has 14 residues. CDR3 residues: CASRTGTVNSPLHF. The CDR3 bases are TGTGCCAGCAGGACCGGGACTGTAAATTCACCCCTCCACTTT.

The rearrangement uses TRBV5-1 and TRBJ2-1; 9 bases are shared with TRBD2. J was trimmed by 5 bases and V by 4 bases; bases with no gene match: 7. CDR1 is SGHRS and CDR2 is YFSETQ in the germline V gene. The CDR3 spans 15 residues. CDR3 sequence (DNA): TGCGCCAGCAGCCCGGAGCGGGGGGCTAACAATGAGCAGTTCTTC. Translating gives CASSPERGANNEQFF. The full variable domain, with the rest looked up from reference TRBV5-1 and TRBJ2-1, is KAGVTQTPRYLIKTRGQQVTLSCSPISGHRSVSWYQQTPGQGLQFLFEYFSETQRNKGNFPGRFSGRQFSNSRSEMNVSTLELGDSALYLCASSPERGANNEQFFGPGTRLTVL.

V usage is TRBV3-1 (or the pseudogene TRBV3-2) and J usage is TRBJ2-1; possibly TRBD2 for D (5 bases). Germline CDR1 is LGHDT and CDR2 is YNNKEL (reference sequence). V was trimmed by 4 bases and J by 6 bases, leaving 7 bases between them. The CDR3 sequence is 12 residues long. The CDR3 region has the DNA TGTGCCAGCAGCCCGGGGAGCAATGAGCAGTTCTTC. It specifies CASSPGSNEQFF.

V gene TRBV7-3 combines with J gene TRBJ2-7, with D tentatively TRBD1 (6 bases). Germline V lookup: CDR1 SGHTA, CDR2 FQGTGA. The CDR3 is 15 residues long. The V gene lost 1 base and the J gene lost 0 bases, with 10 bases spanning the gap. CDR3 in amino acids: CASSLKGGGSYEQYF. The CDR3 DNA follows: TGTGCCAGCAGCTTAAAAGGGGGTGGCTCCTACGAGCAGTACTTC.

The V and J genes are TRBV10-3 and TRBJ2-2; 12 nucleotides match TRBD2. V trimming: 10 bases; J trimming: 8 bases; junction bases outside the gene matches: 17. This CDR3 has 17 amino acids. Germline V lookup: CDR1 ENHRY, CDR2 SYGVKD. The CDR3 bases are TGTGCCAGTGGAGCTCGGACTAGCGGGGACCTGACTGGGGAGCTGTTTTTT. Translation: CASGARTSGDLTGELFF.

The rearrangement joins TRBV7-2 to TRBJ2-1, with a possible D match to TRBD2 (6 bases). The CDR3 runs to 12 residues. V was clipped by 4 bases and J by 10 bases, with 11 bases between them. Germline CDR1 is SGHTA and CDR2 is FQGNSA. CDR3 DNA: TGTGCCAGCAGCTCTGTTGGGAGGGAGCAGTTCTTC. Its translation: CASSSVGREQFF.

This clone was counted between two and nine times. This rearrangement joins TRBV6-6 to TRBJ2-2, with 7 bases matching TRBD2. The CDR3 consists of 15 residues. Losses at the gene ends were 2 bases for V and 5 bases for J; bases not matched to a gene: 5. Germline values: CDR1 MNHNY, CDR2 SVGAGI (reference sequence). The CDR3 loop is CASSYGREPTGELFF. The CDR3 DNA follows: TGTGCCAGCAGTTACGGGAGGGAGCCAACCGGGGAGCTGTTTTTT.

This rearrangement joins TRBV13 to TRBJ1-2; D is possibly TRBD1 (6 bases). CDR3 length: 14 residues. Germline lookup yields CDR1 PRHDT and CDR2 FYEKMQ (reference sequence). V dropped 5 bases and J dropped 7 bases, with 17 bases sitting between them. In DNA, the CDR3 is TGTGCCAGCAGCCCTCCCCAGGGGAAGGGTGGCTACACCTTC. Its protein product is CASSPPQGKGGYTF.

The V and J genes are TRBV4-2 and TRBJ1-3, with D unclear. The V and J ends lost 0 bases and 4 bases respectively, with 7 bases between them. The CDR3 loop spans 14 amino acids. Per the germline V gene, CDR1 is LGHNA and CDR2 is YNFKEQ. DNA of the CDR3: TGTGCCAGCAGCCAAGATCTCGTGGGAAACACCATATATTTT. Amino acids: CASSQDLVGNTIYF.

V usage is TRBV2 and J usage is TRBJ1-3; D gene uncertain. The germline V and J ends were trimmed by 6 bases and 4 bases, with 13 bases remaining between them. This CDR3 is built from 14 residues. Germline V gives CDR1 SNHLY, CDR2 FYNNEI. Here the CDR3 reads CASRSSGYGNTIYF. CDR3 DNA: TGTGCCAGCAGGTCGTCGGGGTACGGAAACACCATATATTTT.

The V and J genes are TRBV25-1 and TRBJ1-3, with D unclear. The length of the CDR3 is 12 residues. With 0 bases removed from V and 7 bases from J, the gap between germline ends came to 4 bases. Germline V CDR1 and CDR2: MGHDK, SYGVNS. The CDR3 reads CASSEYENTIYF. The CDR3 DNA follows: TGTGCCAGCAGTGAATACGAGAACACCATATATTTT.